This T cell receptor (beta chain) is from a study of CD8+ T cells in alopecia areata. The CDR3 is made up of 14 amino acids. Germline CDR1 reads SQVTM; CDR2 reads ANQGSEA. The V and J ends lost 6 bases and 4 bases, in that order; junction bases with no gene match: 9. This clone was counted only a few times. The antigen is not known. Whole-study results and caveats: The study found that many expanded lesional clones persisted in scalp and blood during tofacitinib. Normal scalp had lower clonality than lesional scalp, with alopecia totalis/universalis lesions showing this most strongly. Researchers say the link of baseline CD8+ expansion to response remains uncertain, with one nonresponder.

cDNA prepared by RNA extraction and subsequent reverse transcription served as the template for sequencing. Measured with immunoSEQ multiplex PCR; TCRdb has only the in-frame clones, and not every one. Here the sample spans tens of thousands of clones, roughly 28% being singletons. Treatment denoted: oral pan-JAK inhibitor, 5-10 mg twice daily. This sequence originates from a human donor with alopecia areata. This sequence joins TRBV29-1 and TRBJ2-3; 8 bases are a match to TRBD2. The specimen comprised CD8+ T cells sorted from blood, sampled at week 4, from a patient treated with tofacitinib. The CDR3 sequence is CSVGTGLASDTQYF. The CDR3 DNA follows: TGCAGCGTCGGAACAGGACTAGCATCAGATACGCAGTATTTT.